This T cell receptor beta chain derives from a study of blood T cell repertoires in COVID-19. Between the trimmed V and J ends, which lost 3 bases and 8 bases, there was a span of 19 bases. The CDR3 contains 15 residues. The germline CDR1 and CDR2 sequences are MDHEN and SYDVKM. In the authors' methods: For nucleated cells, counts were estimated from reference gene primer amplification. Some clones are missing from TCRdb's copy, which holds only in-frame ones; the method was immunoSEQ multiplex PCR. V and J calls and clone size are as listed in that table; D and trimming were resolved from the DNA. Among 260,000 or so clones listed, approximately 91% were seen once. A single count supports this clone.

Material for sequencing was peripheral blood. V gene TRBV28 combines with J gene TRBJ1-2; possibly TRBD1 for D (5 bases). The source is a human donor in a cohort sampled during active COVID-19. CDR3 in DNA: TGTGCCAGCAGTTTTAGCCCAAGGGGCGGTCACGGCTACACCTTC. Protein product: CASSFSPRGGHGYTF.